The rows below give T cell receptor beta chains drawn from one sample of a study of shared clonotypes between healthy human individuals. Clones were sequenced by immunoSEQ multiplex PCR, and TCRdb holds only the in-frame ones, with some missing. The sample has about 820,000 clones, 90% to 95% seen once; the top ten hold around 24%. Sequenced sample: naive CD8+ T cells sorted from blood. The receptors derive from a man younger than 45 in good health. Each CDR3 is given without its conserved first and last residue. Fields, in order: CDR3 length, V gene, clone size, CDR3 protein. Size tells how often a clone was seen (once, few, many) or the class of an expanded clone, and some rows leave it out.

10 TRBV29-1 NA SVESMNTEAF
10 TRBV2 once ASRYSWETQY
11 TRBV6-1 NA ASGVRSIYEQY
13 TRBV7-7 NA ASSLKAGAAYEQY
18 TRBV5-8 NA ASRFRGVWPTQTGTETQY
19 TRBV29-1 NA SVRTPRRERDIQSSYNEQF
14 TRBV7-2 NA ASSLEMSSGGYEQY
13 TRBV19 NA ASSIIGQGMSAQF
13 TRBV4-1 NA ASSSRLAGGGELF
13 TRBV5-6 NA ASSLAGLAGVEQY
13 TRBV11-2 NA ASSGEGGVGYEQY
14 TRBV27 NA ASSQRWTGGTDTQY
9 TRBV4-3 NA ASSHLYEQY
9 TRBV27 NA ASSFNNEQF
13 TRBV6-4 NA ASSEGTQSTDTQY
16 TRBV4-1 NA ASSQALSGTETYNEQF
14 TRBV5-4 NA ASSIIAGGWSYEQY
12 TRBV6-1 NA ASNDRGSYNEQF
12 TRBV9 NA ASSVGTGDYEQY
11 TRBV7-9 NA ASSSGGRTEAF
12 TRBV4-1 NA ASSQVRAGYEQY
14 TRBV14 NA ASSHPGTRATDTQY
13 TRBV19 NA ASSPPEQTNQPQH
13 TRBV5-1 NA ASSLGGSGQDGYT
11 TRBV27 NA ASSRGNNDEQF
12 TRBV29-1 NA SVELPSGSYEQY
14 TRBV27 once ASKDGYGGQTDTQY
14 TRBV7-8 NA ASSPSLEQAYNEQF
10 TRBV5-5 NA ASSLRYNEQF
13 TRBV11-2 NA ASSLGTGGINEQF
16 TRBV27 NA ASSLRLPGLAGPYEQY
9 TRBV7-2 NA ASSPTNEQF
14 TRBV7-6 NA ASSFQPGLAAYEQY
14 TRBV6-5 NA ASSSGLAANTGELF
14 TRBV4-3 once ASSQDRQEKVGEQY
13 TRBV28 once ASSHTDRAYYEQY
13 TRBV29-1 once SGEGLAGNYNEQF
13 TRBV7-9 NA ASSSQGGSGNTIY
14 TRBV4-3 NA ASGLRDRGYTGELF
14 TRBV27 NA ASSSFGDRGKETQY
13 TRBV13 NA ASRKAGGFTDTQY
13 TRBV30 NA AWTSGDIGYNEQF
16 TRBV14 once ASSRGPAWENAYNEQF
9 TRBV7-2 NA ASSPGDRQY
13 TRBV14 NA ASSQLAGGRNEQF
11 TRBV27 NA ASSFGSGVEQY
15 TRBV5-1 once ASSPHRTGTVLFEAF
14 TRBV4-1 NA ASSQATPGQSYEQY